This T cell receptor beta chain was identified during a study of T cells after yellow fever vaccination. Study results and caveats: Post-booster reappearance was seen for most primary-vaccination clones (roughly 97% CD4, roughly 88% CD8).

J lost 4 bases, V lost 6 bases, and 9 bases had no gene match. The CDR3 spans 15 residues. The V gene's germline CDR1 is SGHVS and CDR2 FQNEAQ. One entry per CDR3 protein, called by TCRdb with MiXCR from the 5' RACE reads. In the table there are hundreds of thousands of distinct CDR3 sequences, 13% of which are singletons. This clonotype has just a few counts. Its matching antigen is unknown. The TCR sequence derives from a man under 40 who received the YFV17D yellow fever vaccine. The specimen comprised PBMCs, sampled on the day of the yellow fever booster vaccination. This chain links TRBV7-8 with TRBJ2-3; 8 nucleotides line up with TRBD2. Written as DNA, the CDR3 is TGTGCCAGCAGTCTCAGCGGGAGTCAAGCAGATACGCAGTATTTT. It specifies CASSLSGSQADTQYF.